What follows are 22 T cell receptor beta chains derived from one specimen sequenced in a study of T-cell reconstitution after alpha-beta-depleted transplantation in children. It was with unique molecular identifiers that the TCRbeta library was prepared. TCRdb itself ran the PCR reads through MiXCR, one entry per CDR3 protein. The sample holds approximately 88,000 distinct CDR3 sequences, 12% seen once. Material: PBMCs from the stem cell graft donor, obtained from the stem cell graft. These receptors were taken from a human donor who donated a stem cell graft to a child with inherited bone marrow failure.

Many counts were recorded for this clonotype. This rearrangement joins TRBV7-9 to TRBJ2-2; 8 bases align to TRBD2. CDR1 is SEHNR, CDR2 FQNEAQ, per germline (reference sequence). V shed 9 bases and J 5 bases; nucleotides not matched to a gene: 14. The CDR3 is 16 amino acids. The DNA of the CDR3 is TGTGCCAGTAGACATGCCCAGCGGGAGACGACCGGGGAGCTGTTTTTT. Translation: CASRHAQRETTGELFF. Drawing the rest from reference TRBV7-9 and TRBJ2-2, the complete variable domain is DTGVSQNPRHKITKRGQNVTFRCDPISEHNRLYWYRQTLGQGPEFLTYFQNEAQLEKSRLLSDRFSAERPKGSFSTLEIQRTEQGDSAMYLCASRHAQRETTGELFFGEGSRLTVL.

This clonotype has a count of ten or more. The chain uses TRBV5-6 and TRBJ2-7; TRBD1 is a possible D gene (6 bases). Germline CDR1 and CDR2: SGHDT and YYEEEE. V was pared by 0 bases and J by 2 bases, with 12 bases between. The CDR3 has 15 residues. CDR3 sequence reads: CASSLDPGDTYEQYF. As DNA, the CDR3 is TGTGCCAGCAGCTTGGACCCTGGGGACACCTACGAGCAGTACTTC.

The table lists this clonotype with many counts. V is TRBV4-3 and J is TRBJ2-1; 8 bases map to TRBD1. J gave up 0 bases and V 0 bases, and 4 bases lay outside the gene matches. CDR3 length equals 17 residues. CDR1 is LGHNA, CDR2 YSLEER, per germline. The CDR3 reads CASSQDSGTGSYNEQFF. The CDR3 nucleotides are TGCGCCAGCAGCCAAGATTCCGGGACAGGCTCCTACAATGAGCAGTTCTTC.

Ten or more counts support this clonotype. The chain links TRBV29-1 to TRBJ2-1, with 8 bases lining up with TRBD1. Per the germline V gene, CDR1 is SQVTM and CDR2 is ANQGSEA. The trim removed 6 bases at V and 1 base at J, leaving 8 bases unmatched. The CDR3 extends over 15 amino acids. CDR3 sequence: CSVEGTGPSYNEQFF. The CDR3 DNA follows: TGCAGCGTAGAGGGGACAGGTCCTTCCTACAATGAGCAGTTCTTC.

The table lists this clonotype with many counts. The chain joins TRBV3-1 to TRBJ2-7; the D call may be TRBD1 or TRBD2 (6 bases each). Deletions cut 6 bases from V and 4 bases from J, with 16 bases between. The CDR3 has 14 residues. CDR1 and CDR2 (germline): LGHDT, YNNKEL (reference sequence). The CDR3 loop reads CASSPPGGCYEQYF. CDR3 coding DNA: TGTGCCAGCAGTCCCCCCGGGGGCTGTTACGAGCAGTACTTC.

This clonotype has at least ten counts. The J gene is TRBJ1-1, the V gene TRBV5-1; 8 bases fit TRBD1. The CDR3 runs to 13 residues. Germline values: CDR1 SGHRS, CDR2 YFSETQ. V was clipped by 0 bases and J by 5 bases; unmatched bases: 0. CDR3 DNA: TGCGCCAGCAGCTTGGGGACAGGGACTGAAGCTTTCTTT. This gives the protein CASSLGTGTEAFF.

This chain joins TRBV30 and TRBJ1-4, with a tentative D call TRBD1 (5 bases). The CDR3 runs to 12 residues. V was cut by 5 bases and J by 11 bases, with 15 bases left in between. Germline V lookup: CDR1 GTSNPN, CDR2 SVGIG (reference sequence). The CDR3 region has the DNA TGTGCCTGGGAGGGACCGAAGACCAAACTGTTTTTT. As protein: CAWEGPKTKLFF. The full variable domain, rest sourced from reference TRBV30 and TRBJ1-4, is SQTIHQWPATLVQPVGSPLSLECTVEGTSNPNLYWYRQAAGRGLQLLFYSVGIGQISSEVPQNLSASRPQDRQFILSSKKLLLSDSGFYLCAWEGPKTKLFFGSGTQLSVL.

The chain employs TRBV3-1 and TRBJ1-5; a weak D match, TRBD1 (5 bases). The V gene's germline CDR1 is LGHDT and CDR2 YNNKEL (reference sequence). The CDR3 length is 14 residues. Trimming stripped 1 base from V and 6 bases from J, with 10 bases between. The CDR3 region is CASSQGPGSQPQHF. CDR3 DNA: TGTGCCAGCAGCCAAGGGCCAGGGAGTCAGCCCCAGCATTTT.

This clonotype was observed at least ten times. Written as DNA, the CDR3 is TGCGCCAGCAGCCCGCGGGACGGCAACACCGGGGAGCTGTTTTTT. Protein: CASSPRDGNTGELFF. The V gene is TRBV5-1, the J gene TRBJ2-2; weak D call: TRBD2 (6 bases). Germline CDR1 and CDR2: SGHRS and YFSETQ. V lost 4 bases, J lost 2 bases, and 12 bases lay in between. The CDR3 is 15 residues long.

The sample holds many counts of this clonotype. The chain combines TRBV2 with TRBJ2-3, with 7 bases matching TRBD1. Germline V gene lookup returns CDR1 SNHLY and CDR2 FYNNEI. The V gene end was trimmed by 5 bases and the J gene end by 0 bases; junction bases not matched to a gene: 5. This CDR3 has 15 residues. The CDR3 region has the DNA TGTGCCAGCAGTAACAGGGGAACTAGCACAGATACGCAGTATTTT. Translation gives CASSNRGTSTDTQYF.

This clonotype has a count of ten or more. This chain links TRBV5-1 with TRBJ2-2, with 11 bases that match TRBD2. This CDR3 is built from 16 residues. Germline V gene data show CDR1 as SGHRS and CDR2 as YFSETQ. Unmatched junction bases numbered 4, after V lost 5 bases and J lost 1 base. The CDR3 DNA sequence: TGCGCCAGCAGACCCCTAGCGGGGGGGAACACCGGGGAGCTGTTTTTT. Its protein is CASRPLAGGNTGELFF.

This clonotype was seen many times. This chain joins TRBV2 and TRBJ1-5; D gene uncertain. V lost 6 bases, J lost 7 bases, and 16 bases lay in between. The CDR3 length is 14 residues. Germline loops: CDR1 SNHLY, CDR2 FYNNEI. CDR3 DNA sequence: TGTGCCAGCAGCGGATTAAGGCAAGGGCAGCCCCAGCATTTT. Its translation is CASSGLRQGQPQHF.

This clonotype turned up a few times. The chain joins TRBV6-5 to TRBJ1-1; no clear D gene. The CDR3 loop spans 12 amino acids. V was clipped by 5 bases and J by 9 bases, with 13 bases between them. The germline CDR1 and CDR2 sequences are MNHEY and SVGAGI. CDR3 loop: CASSGGEAKAFF. Here the CDR3 DNA reads TGTGCCAGCAGTGGCGGGGAGGCCAAAGCTTTCTTT.

This clonotype was counted ten times or more. Written as DNA, the CDR3 is TGCGCCAGCAGCTTGTGGGGGGGCGGAGAGACCCAGTACTTC. Translating it yields CASSLWGGGETQYF. The V gene is TRBV5-1, the J gene TRBJ2-5; maybe TRBD2 (7 bases). V shed 1 base and J shed 4 bases, with 11 bases lying between them. Germline CDR1 and CDR2: SGHRS and YFSETQ. The CDR3 contains 14 residues. The entire variable domain, with the rest obtained from reference TRBV5-1 and TRBJ2-5, is as follows: KAGVTQTPRYLIKTRGQQVTLSCSPISGHRSVSWYQQTPGQGLQFLFEYFSETQRNKGNFPGRFSGRQFSNSRSEMNVSTLELGDSALYLCASSLWGGGETQYFGPGTRLLVL.

The chain is built from TRBV24-1 and TRBJ2-1; no firm D call. The V gene lost 3 bases and the J gene lost 9 bases, with 5 bases spanning the gap. Germline CDR1 is KGHDR and CDR2 is SFDVKD. The CDR3 length is 11 residues. For the CDR3, the DNA is TGTGCCACCAGTGATCGGCTTGAGCAGTTCTTC. As protein: CATSDRLEQFF.

This clonotype was counted at least ten times. The genes are TRBV29-1 and TRBJ1-2; D unresolved. The V and J ends lost 0 bases and 5 bases respectively, with 13 bases between them. The CDR3 is 14 amino acids. Germline V lookup: CDR1 SQVTM, CDR2 ANQGSEA. Here the CDR3 reads CSVEDVGKYYGYTF. The CDR3 bases are TGCAGCGTTGAAGATGTGGGGAAGTATTATGGCTACACCTTC.

Many counts were recorded for this clonotype. The chain is built from TRBV6-2 or TRBV6-3 and TRBJ2-1; TRBD1 aligns across 7 bases. The germline CDR1 and CDR2 sequences are MNHEY and SVGEGT. The CDR3 spans 16 residues. Trimming cost V 2 bases and J 4 bases; bases outside gene matches: 8. Written as DNA, the CDR3 is TGTGCCAGCAGTTACCGACAAACGACAGGGTACAATGAGCAGTTCTTC. Residues: CASSYRQTTGYNEQFF.

This clonotype was observed many times. The germline gene is not matched at one end of the junction; a read error may be the cause. The CDR3 region is CASSLDRGQETQYF. The CDR3 DNA follows: TGCGCCAGCAGCTTAGACAGGGGCCAAGAGACCCAGTACTTC. The genes are TRBV7-2 and TRBJ2-5, with 8 bases aligning to TRBD1. Germline V gives CDR1 SGHTA, CDR2 FQGNSA. The CDR3 is made up of 14 amino acids. The full variable domain, with the rest looked up from reference TRBV7-2 and TRBJ2-5, is GAGVSQSPSNKVTEKGKDVELRCDPISGHTALYWYRQSLGQGLEFLIYFQGNSAPDKSGLPSDRFSAERTGGSVSTLTIQRTQQEDSAVYLCASSLDRGQETQYFGPGTRLLVL.

This clonotype was counted between two and nine times. V is TRBV27 and J is TRBJ2-1; 9 nucleotides match TRBD2. Germline V gene sequence: CDR1 MNHEY, CDR2 SMNVEV (reference sequence). The CDR3 totals 16 residues. V trimming: 6 bases; J trimming: 1 base; junction bases outside the gene matches: 7. The CDR3 nucleotides read TGTGCCAGCAGCCGATTTAGCGGGGGTTCCTACAATGAGCAGTTCTTC. This codes for CASSRFSGGSYNEQFF.

This clonotype was observed a handful of times. Since a much larger clone is just one base distant, this may be a read error. The chain combines TRBV4-2 with TRBJ2-2; D possibly corresponds to TRBD1 (6 bases). Trimming shortened V by 5 bases and J by 1 base, and 8 bases separated the two germline ends. CDR1 and CDR2 (germline): LGHNA, YNFKEQ. This CDR3 has 14 residues. CDR3 DNA sequence: TGTGCCAGCAGCAAGGGACAGAACACCGGGGAGCTGTTTTTT. This codes for CASSKGQNTGELFF.

This clonotype was seen many times. The rearrangement joins TRBV20-1 to TRBJ2-1, with D maybe TRBD2 (6 bases). The V gene lost 3 bases and the J gene lost 6 bases, with 18 bases spanning the gap. CDR1 and CDR2 from the germline V gene are DFQATT and SNEGSKA (reference sequence). CDR3 size: 15 residues. The CDR3 region has the DNA TGCAGTGCTAGTTCCGGGACGGCGGGGTCCAATGAGCAGTTCTTC. It specifies CSASSGTAGSNEQFF.

This clonotype has at least ten counts. This sequence joins TRBV5-1 and TRBJ2-7; tentatively, D is TRBD1 or TRBD2 (5 bases each). This CDR3 has 14 residues. V lost 4 bases, J lost 2 bases, and 13 bases lay in between. CDR1 is SGHRS and CDR2 is YFSETQ in the germline V gene. CDR3 amino acids: CASSSRDATYEQYF. For the CDR3, the DNA is TGCGCCAGCAGCAGTCGGGACGCCACCTACGAGCAGTACTTC.